What follows are 21 T cell receptor beta chains derived from one specimen sequenced in a study of technical replicates of blood from a handful of donors. Some clones are missing from TCRdb's copy, which holds only in-frame ones; the method was immunoSEQ multiplex PCR. This table has 68,000 or so clones, about 97% appearing once. Specimen: T cells isolated from PBMCs. These receptors were taken from a human donor in good health.

J is TRBJ2-1 and V is TRBV6-1; D possibly corresponds to TRBD2 (6 bases). Germline V gene sequence: CDR1 MNHNS, CDR2 SASEGT. The CDR3 runs to 15 residues. V was shortened by 1 base and J by 1 base, with 8 bases between the two germline ends. CDR3 DNA sequence: TGTGCCAGCAGTGAAGGGACTATTTCCTACAATGAGCAGTTCTTC. Residues: CASSEGTISYNEQFF.

The rearrangement uses TRBV7-3 and TRBJ2-7, with 8 bases lining up with TRBD1. Trimming took 3 bases from V and 5 from J; bases not matched to a gene: 6. The length of the CDR3 is 14 residues. Germline lookup yields CDR1 SGHTA and CDR2 FQGTGA. DNA of the CDR3: TGTGCCAGCAGCTTCCGGGACAGGTGCCACGAGCAGTACTTC. It encodes CASSFRDRCHEQYF.

V usage is TRBV28 and J usage is TRBJ1-5, with D perhaps matching TRBD1 (5 bases). CDR3 length equals 14 residues. Germline lookup yields CDR1 MDHEN and CDR2 SYDVKM. Trimming cost V 7 bases and J 1 base, with 11 bases left between them. CDR3 loop: CASTREASNQPQHF. CDR3 coding DNA: TGTGCCAGCACCAGGGAAGCAAGCAATCAGCCCCAGCATTTT. The whole variable domain, remainder taken from reference TRBV28 and TRBJ1-5, is DVKVTQSSRYLVKRTGEKVFLECVQDMDHENMFWYRQDPGLGLRLIYFSYDVKMKEKGDIPEGYSVSREKKERFSLILESASTNQTSMYLCASTREASNQPQHFGDGTRLSIL.

This sequence joins TRBV30 and TRBJ2-6; the D gene is possibly TRBD1 (6 bases). Germline V lookup: CDR1 GTSNPN, CDR2 SVGIG (reference sequence). V lost 3 bases, J lost 0 bases, and 9 bases lay in between. The CDR3 has 15 amino acids. This CDR3 reads CAWSRGHSGANVLTF. CDR3 sequence (DNA): TGTGCCTGGAGCAGGGGTCACTCTGGGGCCAACGTCCTGACTTTC.

V usage is TRBV6-5 and J usage is TRBJ1-4; no reliable D call. From germline, CDR1 is MNHEY and CDR2 SVGAGI. V dropped 0 bases and J dropped 3 bases, with 8 bases sitting between them. The CDR3 sequence is 15 residues long. In nucleotides, the CDR3 is TGTGCCAGCAGTTACTCGTCAGGTTCTAATGAAAAACTGTTTTTT. It is translated as CASSYSSGSNEKLFF.

The rearrangement uses TRBV2 and TRBJ2-7; D is uncertain. V was trimmed by 5 bases and J by 4 bases, leaving 9 bases between them. Germline assignment: CDR1 SNHLY and CDR2 FYNNEI. This CDR3 region has 12 residues. This chain's CDR3 is CASSLSSYEQYF. CDR3 DNA sequence: TGTGCCAGCAGTCTCTCCAGTTACGAGCAGTACTTC.

The count of this clone is one. The genes are TRBV6-6 and TRBJ1-5; D remains ambiguous. The V end lost 0 bases, the J end lost 6 bases, and 3 bases lay between the germline ends. The CDR3 length is 12 residues. Germline V gene lookup returns CDR1 MNHNY and CDR2 SVGAGI (reference sequence). The CDR3 is CASSYSAQPQHF. CDR3 nucleotide sequence: TGTGCCAGCAGTTACTCGGCTCAGCCCCAGCATTTT.

The chain couples TRBV2 to TRBJ2-6, with a weak D call TRBD2 (6 bases). This CDR3 contains 17 residues. Germline V CDR1 and CDR2: SNHLY, FYNNEI. Trimming took off 4 bases at V and 0 bases at J, with 13 bases between the two ends. The DNA for the CDR3 is TGTGCCAGCAGTGTAAGGAGCGGGCTCTCTGGGGCCAACGTCCTGACTTTC. Amino acid sequence: CASSVRSGLSGANVLTF.

The rearrangement uses TRBV14 and TRBJ2-1; 7 nucleotides line up with TRBD2. V shed 4 bases and J 9 bases; nucleotides not matched to a gene: 9. This CDR3 comprises 14 residues. CDR1 and CDR2 (germline): SGHDN, FVKESK. The chain's CDR3 is CASSPLRLAPEQFF. CDR3 DNA sequence: TGTGCCAGCAGCCCCCTAAGACTAGCTCCTGAGCAGTTCTTC.

The chain links TRBV19 to TRBJ2-2; TRBD1 aligns across 9 bases. The CDR3 sequence is 16 residues long. CDR1 LNHDA and CDR2 SQIVND come from the germline V gene (reference sequence). The V and J ends lost 3 bases and 4 bases, in that order; junction bases with no gene match: 6. In DNA form, the CDR3 reads TGTGCCAGTAGTATTGGGGACAGGGTGTCCACCGGGGAGCTGTTTTTT. This translates into CASSIGDRVSTGELFF.

The gene calls are TRBV5-4 and TRBJ2-2; D ambiguous. V was pared by 2 bases and J by 3 bases, with 8 bases between. CDR1 is SGHNT and CDR2 is YYREEE in the germline V gene (reference sequence). The length of the CDR3 is 14 residues. The CDR3 loop reads CASSLVAYTGELFF. The CDR3 DNA reads TGTGCCAGCAGCTTAGTGGCATACACCGGGGAGCTGTTTTTT.

This clone was seen a single time. This chain's CDR3 is CASSKREGLTDTQYF. In DNA form, the CDR3 reads TGTGCCAGTAGTAAGCGGGAGGGCCTCACAGATACGCAGTATTTT. This chain links TRBV19 with TRBJ2-3; TRBD2 aligns across 10 bases. The germline V gene encodes CDR1 LNHDA and CDR2 SQIVND (reference sequence). This CDR3 comprises 15 residues. The ends lost 4 bases at V and 2 bases at J; junction bases unmatched: 3.

This rearrangement joins TRBV7-6 to TRBJ2-7; D is unresolved. CDR3 length: 13 amino acids. The germline gives CDR1 SGHVS, CDR2 FNYEAQ. Trimming cost V 1 base and J 7 bases, with 11 bases left between them. DNA of the CDR3: TGTGCCAGCAGCTTAGGTCTAGGAAAGGAGCAGTACTTC. It is translated as CASSLGLGKEQYF.

The chain recombines TRBV28 with TRBJ2-7; TRBD2 might be the D (5 bases). The V end was cut by 3 bases, the J end by 6 bases, with 15 bases between. The CDR3 is 14 amino acids. The V gene's germline CDR1 is MDHEN and CDR2 SYDVKM. The CDR3 DNA reads TGTGCCAGCAGTTTCCCCGGGATGATCGCCGAGCAGTACTTC. It is translated as CASSFPGMIAEQYF.

J is TRBJ2-1 and V is TRBV4-2; the match to TRBD2 covers 8 bases. This CDR3 spans 17 amino acids. Germline lookup yields CDR1 LGHNA and CDR2 YNFKEQ. V gave up 4 bases and J gave up 7 bases; unmatched junction bases: 15. The CDR3 loop is CASSPHGQRELENEQFF. In nucleotides, the CDR3 is TGTGCCAGCAGCCCCCATGGGCAGCGGGAGTTGGAAAATGAGCAGTTCTTC.

The CDR3 sequence: CASSFESRSSGANVLTF. The CDR3 DNA reads TGTGCCAGCAGCTTTGAGTCACGATCCTCTGGGGCCAACGTCCTGACTTTC. The chain has TRBV5-6 and TRBJ2-6; no firm D call. Germline V gene sequence: CDR1 SGHDT, CDR2 YYEEEE. V was cut by 2 bases and J by 0 bases, with 12 bases left in between. The CDR3 covers 17 residues.

The chain couples TRBV9 to TRBJ1-1; D is unclear. CDR1 and CDR2 from the germline V gene are SGDLS and YYNGEE. V lost 0 bases and J 0 bases, leaving 3 bases between the germline ends. This CDR3 comprises 13 residues. The CDR3 bases are TGTGCCAGCAGCGTAGACTTGAACACTGAAGCTTTCTTT. This gives the protein CASSVDLNTEAFF.

V gene TRBV28 combines with J gene TRBJ2-2; maybe TRBD1 (6 bases). The germline V gene has CDR1 MDHEN and CDR2 SYDVKM. The ends were cut back, 5 bases at V and 5 bases at J, with 12 bases in the middle. CDR3 size: 14 residues. DNA of the CDR3: TGTGCCAGCAGTGGACAGATAAGGACCGGGGAGCTGTTTTTT. This codes for CASSGQIRTGELFF.

This clone was found once. The CDR3, as DNA: TGTGCCAGTAGTGTAATCGGGACTAGCGGGATAGAGTACGAGCAGTACTTC. Amino acid sequence: CASSVIGTSGIEYEQYF. The V call is TRBV19, the J call TRBJ2-7; 13 bases line up with TRBD2. The germline CDR1 and CDR2 sequences are LNHDA and SQIVND (reference sequence). J lost 4 bases, V lost 5 bases, and 11 bases had no gene match. This CDR3 is 17 amino acids long.

V is TRBV11-2 and J is TRBJ2-6; D is unclear. This CDR3 is built from 15 residues. Per the germline V gene, CDR1 is SGHAT and CDR2 is FQNNGV. Trimming removed 2 bases from V and 2 bases from J, with 7 bases in between. CDR3 nucleotides: TGTGCCAGCAGCTTAAGAGGCACTGGGGCCAACGTCCTGACTTTC. Its translation: CASSLRGTGANVLTF.

CDR3 sequence reads: CASRWSQETQYF. DNA of the CDR3: TGTGCCAGTCGGTGGAGCCAAGAGACCCAGTACTTC. The rearrangement joins TRBV2 to TRBJ2-5; D uncertain. Germline lookup yields CDR1 SNHLY and CDR2 FYNNEI. This CDR3 comprises 12 residues. The V and J ends lost 9 bases and 1 base respectively, with 9 bases between them.